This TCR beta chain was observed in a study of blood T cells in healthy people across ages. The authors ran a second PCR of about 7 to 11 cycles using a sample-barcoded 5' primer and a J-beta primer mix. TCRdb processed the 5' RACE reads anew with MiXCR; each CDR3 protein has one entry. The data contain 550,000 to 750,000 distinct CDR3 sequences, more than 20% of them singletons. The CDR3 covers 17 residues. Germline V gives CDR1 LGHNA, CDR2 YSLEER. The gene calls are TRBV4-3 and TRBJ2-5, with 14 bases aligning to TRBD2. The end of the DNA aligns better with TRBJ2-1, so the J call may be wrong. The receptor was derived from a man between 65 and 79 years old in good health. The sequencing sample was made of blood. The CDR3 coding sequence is TGCGCCAGCAGCCACCTCATAGGGACTAGCGGGAGCGATGAGCAGTTCTTC. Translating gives CASSHLIGTSGSDEQFF.